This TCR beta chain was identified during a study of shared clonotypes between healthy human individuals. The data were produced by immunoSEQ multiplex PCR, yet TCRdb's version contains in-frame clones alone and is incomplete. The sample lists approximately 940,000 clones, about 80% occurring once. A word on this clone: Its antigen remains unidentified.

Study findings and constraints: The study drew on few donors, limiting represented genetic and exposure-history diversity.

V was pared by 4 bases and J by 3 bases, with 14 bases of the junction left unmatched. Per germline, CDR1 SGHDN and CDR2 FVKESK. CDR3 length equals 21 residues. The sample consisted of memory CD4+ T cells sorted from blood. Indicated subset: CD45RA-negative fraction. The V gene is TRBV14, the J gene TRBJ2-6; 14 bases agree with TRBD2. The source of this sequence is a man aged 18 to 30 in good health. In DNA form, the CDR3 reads TGTGCCAGCAGCCCGGGGACTAGCGGGAGTGTTGGTATACGTGGGGCCAACGTCCTGACTTTC. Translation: CASSPGTSGSVGIRGANVLTF.